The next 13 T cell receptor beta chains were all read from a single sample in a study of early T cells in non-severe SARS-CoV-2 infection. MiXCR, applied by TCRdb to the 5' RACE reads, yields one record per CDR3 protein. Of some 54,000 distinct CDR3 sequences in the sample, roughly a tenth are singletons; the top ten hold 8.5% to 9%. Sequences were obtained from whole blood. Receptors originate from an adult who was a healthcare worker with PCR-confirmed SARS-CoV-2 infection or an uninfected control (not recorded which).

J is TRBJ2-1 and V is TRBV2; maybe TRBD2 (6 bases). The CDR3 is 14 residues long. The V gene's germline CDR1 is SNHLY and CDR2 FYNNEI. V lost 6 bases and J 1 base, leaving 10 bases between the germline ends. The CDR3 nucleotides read TGTGCCAGCAGCCGCGGGATTTCCTACAATGAGCAGTTCTTC. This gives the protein CASSRGISYNEQFF.

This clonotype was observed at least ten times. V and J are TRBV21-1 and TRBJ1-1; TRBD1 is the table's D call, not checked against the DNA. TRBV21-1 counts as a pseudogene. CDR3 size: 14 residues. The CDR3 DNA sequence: TGTGCCAGCAGCAATTCGCAGGGGGGCACTGAAGCTTTCTTT. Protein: CASSNSQGGTEAFF.

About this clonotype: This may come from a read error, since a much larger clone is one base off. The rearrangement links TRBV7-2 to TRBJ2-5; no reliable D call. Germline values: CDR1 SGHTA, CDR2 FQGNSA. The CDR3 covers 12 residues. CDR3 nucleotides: TGTGTCAGCAGCCATCGCCAAGAGACCCAGTACTTC. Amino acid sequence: CVSSHRQETQYF.

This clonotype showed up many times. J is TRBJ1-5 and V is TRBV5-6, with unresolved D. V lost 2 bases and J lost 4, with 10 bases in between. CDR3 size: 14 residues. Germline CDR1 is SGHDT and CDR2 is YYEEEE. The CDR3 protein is CASSLGRRNQPQHF. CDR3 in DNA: TGTGCCAGCAGCTTAGGACGGCGGAATCAGCCCCAGCATTTT.

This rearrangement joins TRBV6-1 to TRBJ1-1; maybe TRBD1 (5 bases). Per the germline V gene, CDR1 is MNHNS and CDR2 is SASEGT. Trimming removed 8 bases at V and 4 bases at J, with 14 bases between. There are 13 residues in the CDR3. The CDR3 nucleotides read TGTGCCAGCGGCAGGGCCCCGGGCACTGAAGCTTTCTTT. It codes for CASGRAPGTEAFF.

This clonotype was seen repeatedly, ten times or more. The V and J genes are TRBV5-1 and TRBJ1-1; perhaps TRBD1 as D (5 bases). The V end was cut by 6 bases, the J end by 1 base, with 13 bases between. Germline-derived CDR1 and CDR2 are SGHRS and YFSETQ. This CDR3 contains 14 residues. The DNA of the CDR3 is TGCGCCAGCAAACGGAATCAGGGGAACACTGAAGCTTTCTTT. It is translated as CASKRNQGNTEAFF.

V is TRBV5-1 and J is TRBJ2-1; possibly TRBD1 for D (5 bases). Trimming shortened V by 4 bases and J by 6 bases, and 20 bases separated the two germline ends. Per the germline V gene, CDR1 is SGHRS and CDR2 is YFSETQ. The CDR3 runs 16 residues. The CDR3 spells CASSVAPGQLSNEQFF. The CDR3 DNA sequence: TGCGCCAGCAGCGTGGCCCCCGGACAACTATCCAATGAGCAGTTCTTC. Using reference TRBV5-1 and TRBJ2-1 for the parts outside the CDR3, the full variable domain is KAGVTQTPRYLIKTRGQQVTLSCSPISGHRSVSWYQQTPGQGLQFLFEYFSETQRNKGNFPGRFSGRQFSNSRSEMNVSTLELGDSALYLCASSVAPGQLSNEQFFGPGTRLTVL.

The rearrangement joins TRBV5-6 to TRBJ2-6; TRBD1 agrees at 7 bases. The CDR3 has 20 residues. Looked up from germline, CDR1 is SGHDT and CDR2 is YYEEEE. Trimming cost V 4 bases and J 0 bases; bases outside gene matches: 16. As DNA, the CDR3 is TGTGCCAGCAGCCAGGTGGGCCAGGGGGTGCCCGTCTCTGGGGCCAACGTCCTGACTTTC. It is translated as CASSQVGQGVPVSGANVLTF.

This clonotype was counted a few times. The CDR3: CASSDDRAMNTEAFF. CDR3 DNA sequence: TGTGCCAGCAGTGATGACAGGGCCATGAACACTGAAGCTTTCTTT. This rearrangement joins TRBV2 to TRBJ1-1, with 7 bases aligning to TRBD1. The CDR3 contains 15 residues. The J segment lost 0 bases and the V segment lost 3 bases, leaving 4 bases of the junction unmatched. The germline V gene encodes CDR1 SNHLY and CDR2 FYNNEI.

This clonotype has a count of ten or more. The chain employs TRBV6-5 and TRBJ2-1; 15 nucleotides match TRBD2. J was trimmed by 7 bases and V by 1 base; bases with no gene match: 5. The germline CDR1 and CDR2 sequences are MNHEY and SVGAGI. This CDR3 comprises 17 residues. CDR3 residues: CASSYYRTSGRGNEQFF. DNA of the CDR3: TGTGCCAGCAGTTACTACAGGACTAGCGGGAGGGGTAATGAGCAGTTCTTC.

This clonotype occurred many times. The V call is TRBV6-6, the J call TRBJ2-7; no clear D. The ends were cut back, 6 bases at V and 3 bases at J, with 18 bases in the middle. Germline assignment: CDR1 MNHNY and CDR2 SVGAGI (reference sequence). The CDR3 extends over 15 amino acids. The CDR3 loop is CASSRNSGGFYEQYF. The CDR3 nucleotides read TGTGCCAGCAGCCGGAATTCAGGTGGATTCTACGAGCAGTACTTC.

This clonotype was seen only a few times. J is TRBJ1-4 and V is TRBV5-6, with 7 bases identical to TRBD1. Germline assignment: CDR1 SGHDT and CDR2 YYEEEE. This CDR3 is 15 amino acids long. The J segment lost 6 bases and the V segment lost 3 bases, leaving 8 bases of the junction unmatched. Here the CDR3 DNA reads TGTGCCAGCAGCTCAATGGGACAGCTAGATGAAAAACTGTTTTTT. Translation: CASSSMGQLDEKLFF.

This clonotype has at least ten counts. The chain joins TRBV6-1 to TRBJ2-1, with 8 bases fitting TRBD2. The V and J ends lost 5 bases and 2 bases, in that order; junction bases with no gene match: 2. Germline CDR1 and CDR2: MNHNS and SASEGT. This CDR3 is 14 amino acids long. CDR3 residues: CASSTSGPYNEQFF. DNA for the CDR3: TGTGCCAGCAGTACTAGCGGCCCCTACAATGAGCAGTTCTTC.